The present TCR beta chain was sequenced within a study of T cell changes during pregnancy in multiple sclerosis. Clones were sequenced by immunoSEQ multiplex PCR, and TCRdb holds only the in-frame ones, with some missing. Of around 39,000 clones detected, about 92% appear once; the ten largest clones hold about 0.4%. Germline lookup yields CDR1 KGHSH and CDR2 LQKENI. The CDR3 runs to 15 residues. V gave up 6 bases and J gave up 0 bases, with 14 bases separating them. Sequencing used CD4+ T cells from peripheral blood mononuclear cells, obtained in the third trimester of pregnancy. The clonotype originates from a female donor in good health, enrolled as a control in a pregnancy study. The genes are TRBV18 and TRBJ1-1; the D is unclear. CDR3 loop: CASSPTASMNTEAFF. CDR3 bases: TGTGCCAGCTCTCCCACCGCGTCGATGAACACTGAAGCTTTCTTT.